Described below is a single T cell receptor (beta chain) sequence and its context. Its antigen is unidentified. PCR used 60 Vbeta primers and 13 Jbeta primers. Measured with immunoSEQ multiplex PCR; TCRdb has only the in-frame clones, and not every one. This table has over 55,000 clones, about 84% appearing once. This sample stems from a study of cytomegalovirus exposure and HLA in healthy donors. Study context: Assignment to the Caucasian-associated ancestry cluster applied to approximately 80% of the approximately 420 genotyped donors. Study results and limitations: As a later analysis revealed, the rate of TCR association differed by HLA locus, with DRB1 most and HLA-C fewest. In terms of immune exposure information, only CMV serostatus was available. Rarity marked most TCR sequences, yet some public TCRs occurred in many donors.

Sequences were obtained from PBMCs. The TCR originated in a male donor in good health and CMV-seronegative.

The CDR3 DNA reads TGTGCCAGCAGTTACGACTTATCTGGGGCCAACGTCCTGACTTTC. Translation gives CASSYDLSGANVLTF. The rearrangement joins TRBV6-5 to TRBJ2-6; D uncertain. Per germline, CDR1 MNHEY and CDR2 SVGAGI. V was shortened by 2 bases and J by 1 base, with 6 bases between the two germline ends. This CDR3 spans 15 amino acids.